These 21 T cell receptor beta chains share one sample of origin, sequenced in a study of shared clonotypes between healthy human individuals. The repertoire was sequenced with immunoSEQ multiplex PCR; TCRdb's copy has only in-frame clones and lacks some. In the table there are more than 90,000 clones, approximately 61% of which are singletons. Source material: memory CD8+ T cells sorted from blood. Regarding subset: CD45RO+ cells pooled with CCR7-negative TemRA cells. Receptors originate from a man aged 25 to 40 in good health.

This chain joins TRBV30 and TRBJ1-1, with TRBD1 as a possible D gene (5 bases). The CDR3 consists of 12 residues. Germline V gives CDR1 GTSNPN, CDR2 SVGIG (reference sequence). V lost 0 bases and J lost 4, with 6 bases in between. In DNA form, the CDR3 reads TGTGCCTGGAGTGTACAGGTCACTGAAGCTTTCTTT. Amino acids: CAWSVQVTEAFF. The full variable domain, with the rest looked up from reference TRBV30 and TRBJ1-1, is SQTIHQWPATLVQPVGSPLSLECTVEGTSNPNLYWYRQAAGRGLQLLFYSVGIGQISSEVPQNLSASRPQDRQFILSSKKLLLSDSGFYLCAWSVQVTEAFFGQGTRLTVV.

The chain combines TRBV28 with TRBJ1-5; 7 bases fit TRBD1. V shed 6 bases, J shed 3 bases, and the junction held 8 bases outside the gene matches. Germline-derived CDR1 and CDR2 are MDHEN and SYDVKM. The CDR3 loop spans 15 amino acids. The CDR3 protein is CASRLDRSFNQPQHF. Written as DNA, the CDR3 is TGTGCCAGCAGACTGGACAGGTCTTTCAATCAGCCCCAGCATTTT. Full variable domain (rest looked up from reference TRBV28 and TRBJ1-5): DVKVTQSSRYLVKRTGEKVFLECVQDMDHENMFWYRQDPGLGLRLIYFSYDVKMKEKGDIPEGYSVSREKKERFSLILESASTNQTSMYLCASRLDRSFNQPQHFGDGTRLSIL.

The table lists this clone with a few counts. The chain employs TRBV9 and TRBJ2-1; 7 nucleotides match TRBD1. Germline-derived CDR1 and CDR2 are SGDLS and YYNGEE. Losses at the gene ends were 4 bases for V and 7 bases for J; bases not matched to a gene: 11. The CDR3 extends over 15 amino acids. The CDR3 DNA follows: TGTGCCAGCAGCTCGAGGGACAGTTCGCTGAATGAGCAGTTCTTC. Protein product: CASSSRDSSLNEQFF. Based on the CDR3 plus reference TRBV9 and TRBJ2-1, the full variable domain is DSGVTQTPKHLITATGQRVTLRCSPRSGDLSVYWYQQSLDQGLQFLIQYYNGEERAKGNILERFSAQQFPDLHSELNLSSLELGDSALYFCASSSRDSSLNEQFFGPGTRLTVL.

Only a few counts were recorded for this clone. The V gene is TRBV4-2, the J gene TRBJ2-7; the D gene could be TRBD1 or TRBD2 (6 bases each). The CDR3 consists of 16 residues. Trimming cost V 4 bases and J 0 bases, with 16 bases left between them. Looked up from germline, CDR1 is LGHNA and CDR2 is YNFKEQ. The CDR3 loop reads CASSLEGGGGSYEQYF. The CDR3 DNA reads TGTGCCAGCAGCCTGGAGGGCGGAGGGGGCTCCTACGAGCAGTACTTC.

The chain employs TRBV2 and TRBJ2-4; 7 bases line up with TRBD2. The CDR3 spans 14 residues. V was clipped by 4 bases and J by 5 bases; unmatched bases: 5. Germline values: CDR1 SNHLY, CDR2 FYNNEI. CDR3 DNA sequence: TGTGCCAGCAGTGTGGGCGGGAGCGAAAACATTCAGTACTTC. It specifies CASSVGGSENIQYF.

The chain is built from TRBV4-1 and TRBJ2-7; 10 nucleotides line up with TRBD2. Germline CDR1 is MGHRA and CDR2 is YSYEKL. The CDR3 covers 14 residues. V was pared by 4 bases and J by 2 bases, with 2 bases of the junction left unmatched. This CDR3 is CASSPTSGTYEQYF. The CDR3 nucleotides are TGCGCCAGCAGCCCCACTAGCGGGACCTACGAGCAGTACTTC.

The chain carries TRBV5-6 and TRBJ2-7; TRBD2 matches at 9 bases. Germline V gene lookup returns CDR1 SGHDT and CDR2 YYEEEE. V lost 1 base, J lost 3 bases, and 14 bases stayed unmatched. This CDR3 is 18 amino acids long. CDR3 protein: CASSLFGTSFINLYEQYF. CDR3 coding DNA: TGTGCCAGCAGCTTGTTCGGGACTAGCTTTATAAATCTCTACGAGCAGTACTTC.

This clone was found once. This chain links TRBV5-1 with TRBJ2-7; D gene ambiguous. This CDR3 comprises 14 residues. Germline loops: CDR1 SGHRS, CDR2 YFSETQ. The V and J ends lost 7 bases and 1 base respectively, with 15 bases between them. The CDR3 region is CASSSGGRSYEQYF. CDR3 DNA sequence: TGCGCCAGCTCCTCCGGCGGACGATCCTACGAGCAGTACTTC.

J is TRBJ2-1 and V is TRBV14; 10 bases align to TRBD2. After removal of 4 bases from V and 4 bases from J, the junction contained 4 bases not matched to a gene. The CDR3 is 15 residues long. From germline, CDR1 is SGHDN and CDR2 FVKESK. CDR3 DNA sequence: TGTGCCAGCAGCCCCGGGACTAGCGAGTACAATGAGCAGTTCTTC. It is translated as CASSPGTSEYNEQFF.

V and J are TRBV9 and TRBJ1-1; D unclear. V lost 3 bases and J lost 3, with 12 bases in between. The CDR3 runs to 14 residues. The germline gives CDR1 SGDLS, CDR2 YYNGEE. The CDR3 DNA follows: TGTGCCAGCAGCGCGGGAGAGGAGGACACTGAAGCTTTCTTT. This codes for CASSAGEEDTEAFF.

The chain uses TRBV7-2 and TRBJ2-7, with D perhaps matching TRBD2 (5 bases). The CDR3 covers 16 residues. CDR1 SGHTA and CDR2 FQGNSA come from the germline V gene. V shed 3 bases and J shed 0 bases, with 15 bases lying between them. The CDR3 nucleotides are TGTGCCAGCAGCTTTTGGAAGCGGATTAGCTCCTACGAGCAGTACTTC. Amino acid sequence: CASSFWKRISSYEQYF.

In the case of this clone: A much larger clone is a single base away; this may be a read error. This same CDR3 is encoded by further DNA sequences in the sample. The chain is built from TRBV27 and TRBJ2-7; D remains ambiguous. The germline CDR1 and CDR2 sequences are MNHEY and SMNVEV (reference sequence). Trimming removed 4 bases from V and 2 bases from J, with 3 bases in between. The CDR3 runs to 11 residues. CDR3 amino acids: CASSSTYEQYF. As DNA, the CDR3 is TGTGCCAGCAGTTCTACCTACGAGCAGTACTTC.

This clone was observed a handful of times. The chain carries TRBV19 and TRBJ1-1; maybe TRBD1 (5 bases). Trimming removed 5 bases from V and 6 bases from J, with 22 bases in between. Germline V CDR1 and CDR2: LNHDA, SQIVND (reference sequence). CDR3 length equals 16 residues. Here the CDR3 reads CASSPSLDTLRAEAFF. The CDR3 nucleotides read TGTGCCAGTAGTCCCTCCCTGGACACCCTCAGGGCTGAAGCTTTCTTT.

The CDR3 DNA reads as TGTGCCAGCAGCCGCTACGGGGGGGAGCTGTTTTTT. It specifies CASSRYGGELFF. The chain employs TRBV7-3 and TRBJ2-2; no reliable D call. The CDR3 has 12 amino acids. V shed 5 bases and J shed 8 bases, with 9 bases lying between them. Germline-derived CDR1 and CDR2 are SGHTA and FQGTGA.

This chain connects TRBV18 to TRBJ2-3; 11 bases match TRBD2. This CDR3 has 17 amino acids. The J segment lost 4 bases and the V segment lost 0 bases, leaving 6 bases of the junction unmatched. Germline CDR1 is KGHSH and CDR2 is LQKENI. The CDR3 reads CASSPPLLAGDADTQYF. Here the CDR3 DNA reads TGTGCCAGCTCACCACCGCTACTAGCGGGAGATGCAGATACGCAGTATTTT. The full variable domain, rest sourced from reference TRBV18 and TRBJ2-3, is NAGVMQNPRHLVRRRGQEARLRCSPMKGHSHVYWYRQLPEEGLKFMVYLQKENIIDESGMPKERFSAEFPKEGPSILRIQQVVRGDSAAYFCASSPPLLAGDADTQYFGPGTRLTVL.

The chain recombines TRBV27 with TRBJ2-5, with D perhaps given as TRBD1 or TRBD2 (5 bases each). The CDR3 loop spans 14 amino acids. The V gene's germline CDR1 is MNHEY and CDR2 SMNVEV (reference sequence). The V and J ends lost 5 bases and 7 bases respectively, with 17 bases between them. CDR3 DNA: TGTGCCAGCAGTGCTCCGGGGCATACGGGGACCCAGTACTTC. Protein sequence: CASSAPGHTGTQYF.

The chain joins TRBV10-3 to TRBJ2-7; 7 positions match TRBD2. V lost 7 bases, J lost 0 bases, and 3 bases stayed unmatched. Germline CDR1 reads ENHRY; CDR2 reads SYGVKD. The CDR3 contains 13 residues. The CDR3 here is CAITSGDSYEQYF. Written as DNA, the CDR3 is TGTGCCATCACAAGCGGGGACTCCTACGAGCAGTACTTC.

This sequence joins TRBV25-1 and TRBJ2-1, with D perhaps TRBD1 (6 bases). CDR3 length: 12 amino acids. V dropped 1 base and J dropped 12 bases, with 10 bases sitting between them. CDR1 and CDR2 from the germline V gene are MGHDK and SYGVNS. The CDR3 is CASSESGDGQFF. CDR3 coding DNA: TGTGCCAGCAGTGAATCAGGGGATGGGCAGTTCTTC.

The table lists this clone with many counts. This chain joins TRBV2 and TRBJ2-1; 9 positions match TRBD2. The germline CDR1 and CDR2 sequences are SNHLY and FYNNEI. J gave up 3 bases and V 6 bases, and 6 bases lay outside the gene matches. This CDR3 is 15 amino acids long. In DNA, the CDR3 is TGTGCCAGCAGAGATAGCGGGAGTATCTACAATGAGCAGTTCTTC. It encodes CASRDSGSIYNEQFF.

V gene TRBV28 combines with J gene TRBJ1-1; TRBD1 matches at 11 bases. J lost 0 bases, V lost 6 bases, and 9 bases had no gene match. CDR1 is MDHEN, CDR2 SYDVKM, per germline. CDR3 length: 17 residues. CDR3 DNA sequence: TGTGCCAGCAGGCCGATGGACAGGGGGCAGGTGAACACTGAAGCTTTCTTT. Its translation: CASRPMDRGQVNTEAFF.

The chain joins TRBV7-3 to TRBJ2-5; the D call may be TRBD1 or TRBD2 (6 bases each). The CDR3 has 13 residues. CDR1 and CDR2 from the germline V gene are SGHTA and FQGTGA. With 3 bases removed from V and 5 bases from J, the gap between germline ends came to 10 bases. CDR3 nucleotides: TGTGCCAGCAGCTTCGGAGGGGGTGAGACCCAGTACTTC. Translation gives CASSFGGGETQYF.